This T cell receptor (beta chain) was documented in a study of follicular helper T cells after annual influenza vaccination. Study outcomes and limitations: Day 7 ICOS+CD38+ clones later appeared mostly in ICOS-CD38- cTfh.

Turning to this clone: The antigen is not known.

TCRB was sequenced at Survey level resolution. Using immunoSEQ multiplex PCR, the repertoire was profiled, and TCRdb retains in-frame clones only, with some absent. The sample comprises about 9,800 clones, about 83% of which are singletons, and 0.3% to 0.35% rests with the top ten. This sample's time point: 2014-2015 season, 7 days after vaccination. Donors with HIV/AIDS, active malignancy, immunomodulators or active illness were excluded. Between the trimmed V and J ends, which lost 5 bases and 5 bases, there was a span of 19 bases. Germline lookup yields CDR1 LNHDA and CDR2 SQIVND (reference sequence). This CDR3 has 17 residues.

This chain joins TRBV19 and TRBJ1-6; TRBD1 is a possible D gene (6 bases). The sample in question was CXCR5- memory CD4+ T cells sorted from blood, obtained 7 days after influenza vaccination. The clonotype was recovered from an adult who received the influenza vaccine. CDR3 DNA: TGTGCCAGTAGTGCCTACTTTTTGGGGGCAGATAATTCACCCCTCCACTTT. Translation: CASSAYFLGADNSPLHF.